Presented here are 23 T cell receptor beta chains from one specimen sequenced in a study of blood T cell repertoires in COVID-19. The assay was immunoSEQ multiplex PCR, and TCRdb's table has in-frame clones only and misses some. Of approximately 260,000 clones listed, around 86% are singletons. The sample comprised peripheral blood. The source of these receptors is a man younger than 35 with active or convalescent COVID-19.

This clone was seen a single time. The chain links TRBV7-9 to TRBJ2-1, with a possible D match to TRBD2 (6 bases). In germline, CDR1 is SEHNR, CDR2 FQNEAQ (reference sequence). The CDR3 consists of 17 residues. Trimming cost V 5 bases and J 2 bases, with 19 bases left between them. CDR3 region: CASSGGERASAYNEQFF. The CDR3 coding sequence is TGTGCCAGCAGCGGCGGCGAGAGGGCTAGCGCCTACAATGAGCAGTTCTTC.

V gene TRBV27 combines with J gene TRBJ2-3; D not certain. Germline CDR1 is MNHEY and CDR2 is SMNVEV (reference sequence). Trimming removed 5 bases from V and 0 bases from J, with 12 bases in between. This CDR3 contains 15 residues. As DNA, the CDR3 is TGTGCCAGCAGTCTCACCTACCCGAGCACAGATACGCAGTATTTT. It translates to CASSLTYPSTDTQYF.

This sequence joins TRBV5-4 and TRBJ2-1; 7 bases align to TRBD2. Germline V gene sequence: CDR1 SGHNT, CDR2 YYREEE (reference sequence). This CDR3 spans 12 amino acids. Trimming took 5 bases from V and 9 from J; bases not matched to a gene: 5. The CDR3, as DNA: TGTGCCAGCAGTTTTTCTAGCGGTGAGCAGTTCTTC. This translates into CASSFSSGEQFF.

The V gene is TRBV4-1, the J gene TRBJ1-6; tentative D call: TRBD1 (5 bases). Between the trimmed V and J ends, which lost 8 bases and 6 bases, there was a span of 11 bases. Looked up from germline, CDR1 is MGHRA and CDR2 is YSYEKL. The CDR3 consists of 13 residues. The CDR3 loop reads CASSRRGNSPLHF. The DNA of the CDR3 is TGCGCCAGCTCGCGTAGGGGTAATTCACCCCTCCACTTT.

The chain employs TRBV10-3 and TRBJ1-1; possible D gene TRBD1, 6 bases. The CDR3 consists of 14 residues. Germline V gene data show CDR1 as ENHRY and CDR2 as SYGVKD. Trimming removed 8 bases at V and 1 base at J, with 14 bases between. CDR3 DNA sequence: TGTGCCATCGCGAACAGGGAAGGGAACACTGAAGCTTTCTTT. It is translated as CAIANREGNTEAFF.

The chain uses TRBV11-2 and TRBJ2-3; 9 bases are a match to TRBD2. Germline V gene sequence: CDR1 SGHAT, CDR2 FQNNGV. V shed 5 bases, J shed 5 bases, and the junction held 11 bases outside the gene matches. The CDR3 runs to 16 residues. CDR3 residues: CASSPSGTSFVDTQYF. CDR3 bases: TGTGCCAGCAGCCCCTCCGGGACTAGCTTTGTAGATACGCAGTATTTT.

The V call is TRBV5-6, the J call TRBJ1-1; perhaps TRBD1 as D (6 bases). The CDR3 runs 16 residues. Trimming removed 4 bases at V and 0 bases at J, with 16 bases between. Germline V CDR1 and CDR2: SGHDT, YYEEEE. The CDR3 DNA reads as TGTGCCAGCAGCCCCCCTTCGACAGGCTTGAACACTGAAGCTTTCTTT. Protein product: CASSPPSTGLNTEAFF.

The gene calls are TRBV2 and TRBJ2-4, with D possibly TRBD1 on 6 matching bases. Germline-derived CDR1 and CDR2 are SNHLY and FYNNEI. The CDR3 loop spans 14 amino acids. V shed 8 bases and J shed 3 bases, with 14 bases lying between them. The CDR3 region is CASEDSDNKNIQYF. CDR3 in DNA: TGTGCCAGCGAGGACAGTGATAACAAAAACATTCAGTACTTC.

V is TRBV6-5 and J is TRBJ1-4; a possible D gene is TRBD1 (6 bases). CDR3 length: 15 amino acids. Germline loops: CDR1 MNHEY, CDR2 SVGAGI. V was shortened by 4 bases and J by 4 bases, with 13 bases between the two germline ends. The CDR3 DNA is TGTGCCAGCAGTTCCCTACAGGGAGTTAATGAAAAACTGTTTTTT. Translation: CASSSLQGVNEKLFF.

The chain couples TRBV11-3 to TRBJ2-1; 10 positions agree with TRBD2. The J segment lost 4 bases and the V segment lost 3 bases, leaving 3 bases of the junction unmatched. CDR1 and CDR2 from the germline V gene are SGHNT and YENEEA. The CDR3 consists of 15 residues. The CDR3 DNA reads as TGTGCCAGCAGCTTCCGAGCGGGAGGGTACAATGAGCAGTTCTTC. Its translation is CASSFRAGGYNEQFF.

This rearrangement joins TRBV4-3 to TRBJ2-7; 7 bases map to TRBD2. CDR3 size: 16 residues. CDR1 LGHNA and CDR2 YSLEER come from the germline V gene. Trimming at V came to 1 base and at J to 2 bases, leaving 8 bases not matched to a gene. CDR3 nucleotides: TGCGCCAGCAGCCAAGCATTTCTAGCGGCTACCTACGAGCAGTACTTC. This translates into CASSQAFLAATYEQYF.

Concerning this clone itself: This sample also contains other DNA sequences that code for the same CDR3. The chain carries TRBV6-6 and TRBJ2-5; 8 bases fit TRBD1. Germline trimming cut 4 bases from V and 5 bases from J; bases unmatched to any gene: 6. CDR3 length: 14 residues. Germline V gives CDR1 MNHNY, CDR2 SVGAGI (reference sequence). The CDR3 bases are TGTGCCAGCAGTTCAGGACAGGGAAAGGAGACCCAGTACTTC. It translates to CASSSGQGKETQYF.

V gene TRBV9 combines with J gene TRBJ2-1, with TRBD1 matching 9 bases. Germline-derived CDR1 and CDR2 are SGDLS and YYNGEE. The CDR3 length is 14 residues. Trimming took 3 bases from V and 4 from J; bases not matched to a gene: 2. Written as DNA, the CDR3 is TGTGCCAGCAGCGGACAGGGGGAGTACAATGAGCAGTTCTTC. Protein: CASSGQGEYNEQFF.

The CDR3: CASSSGGGTREQYF. CDR3 sequence (DNA): TGTGCCAGCAGTTCTGGAGGGGGCACACGGGAGCAGTACTTC. The gene calls are TRBV6-6 and TRBJ2-7, with a tentative D call TRBD1 (7 bases). V lost 4 bases and J lost 7, with 17 bases in between. The CDR3 consists of 14 residues. Germline CDR1 and CDR2: MNHNY and SVGAGI (reference sequence).

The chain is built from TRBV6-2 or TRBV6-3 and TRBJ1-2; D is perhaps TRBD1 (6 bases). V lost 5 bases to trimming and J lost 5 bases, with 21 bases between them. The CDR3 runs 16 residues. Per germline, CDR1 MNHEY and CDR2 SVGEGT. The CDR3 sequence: CASSANTGLLSYGYTF. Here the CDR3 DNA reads TGTGCCAGCAGTGCCAATACAGGGTTGCTTTCTTATGGCTACACCTTC.

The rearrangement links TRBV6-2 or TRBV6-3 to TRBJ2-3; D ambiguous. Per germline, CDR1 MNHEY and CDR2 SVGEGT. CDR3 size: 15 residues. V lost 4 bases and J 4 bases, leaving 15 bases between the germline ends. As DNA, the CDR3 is TGTGCCAGCAGTTCCGACCAAGGTGGGCCAGATACGCAGTATTTT. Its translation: CASSSDQGGPDTQYF.

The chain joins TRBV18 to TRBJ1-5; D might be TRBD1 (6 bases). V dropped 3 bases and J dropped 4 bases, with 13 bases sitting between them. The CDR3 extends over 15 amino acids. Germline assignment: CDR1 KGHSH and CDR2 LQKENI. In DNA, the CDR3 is TGTGCCAGCTCACCGGGACACAGACAAAATCAGCCCCAGCATTTT. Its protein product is CASSPGHRQNQPQHF.

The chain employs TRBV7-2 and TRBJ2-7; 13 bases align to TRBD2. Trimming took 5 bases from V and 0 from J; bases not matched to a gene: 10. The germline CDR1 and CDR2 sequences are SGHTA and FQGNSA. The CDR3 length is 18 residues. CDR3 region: CASSGRTSGSPISYEQYF. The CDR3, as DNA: TGTGCCAGCAGCGGCCGGACTAGCGGGAGTCCCATCTCCTACGAGCAGTACTTC.

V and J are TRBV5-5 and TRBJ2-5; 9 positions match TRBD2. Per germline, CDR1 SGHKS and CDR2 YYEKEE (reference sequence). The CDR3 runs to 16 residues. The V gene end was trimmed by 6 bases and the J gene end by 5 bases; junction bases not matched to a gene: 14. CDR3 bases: TGTGCCAGCAACCGTGGTGGCGGGAGGGCCGAGGAGACCCAGTACTTC. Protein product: CASNRGGGRAEETQYF. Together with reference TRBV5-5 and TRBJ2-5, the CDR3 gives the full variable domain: DAGVTQSPTHLIKTRGQQVTLRCSPISGHKSVSWYQQVLGQGPQFIFQYYEKEERGRGNFPDRFSARQFPNYSSELNVNALLLGDSALYLCASNRGGGRAEETQYFGPGTRLLVL.

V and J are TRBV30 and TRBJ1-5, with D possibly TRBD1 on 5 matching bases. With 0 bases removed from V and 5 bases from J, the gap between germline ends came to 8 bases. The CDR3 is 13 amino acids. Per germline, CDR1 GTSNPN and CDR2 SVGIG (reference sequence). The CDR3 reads CAWSVGVDQPQHF. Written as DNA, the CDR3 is TGTGCCTGGAGTGTAGGGGTTGATCAGCCCCAGCATTTT. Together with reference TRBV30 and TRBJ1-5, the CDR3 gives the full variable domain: SQTIHQWPATLVQPVGSPLSLECTVEGTSNPNLYWYRQAAGRGLQLLFYSVGIGQISSEVPQNLSASRPQDRQFILSSKKLLLSDSGFYLCAWSVGVDQPQHFGDGTRLSIL.

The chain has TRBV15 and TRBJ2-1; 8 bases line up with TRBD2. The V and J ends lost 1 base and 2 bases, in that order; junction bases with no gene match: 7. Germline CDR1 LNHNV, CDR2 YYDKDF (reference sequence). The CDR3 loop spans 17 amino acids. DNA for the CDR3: TGTGCCACCAGCAGAGGACCCGGCGGGGGGCCCTACAATGAGCAGTTCTTC. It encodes CATSRGPGGGPYNEQFF.

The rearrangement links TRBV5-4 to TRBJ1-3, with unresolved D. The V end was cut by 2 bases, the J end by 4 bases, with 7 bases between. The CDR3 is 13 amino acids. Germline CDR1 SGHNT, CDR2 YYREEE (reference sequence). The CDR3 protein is CASSFDGGNTIYF. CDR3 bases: TGTGCCAGCAGCTTTGACGGGGGAAACACCATATATTTT. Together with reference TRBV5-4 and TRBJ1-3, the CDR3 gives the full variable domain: ETGVTQSPTHLIKTRGQQVTLRCSSQSGHNTVSWYQQALGQGPQFIFQYYREEENGRGNFPPRFSGLQFPNYSSELNVNALELDDSALYLCASSFDGGNTIYFGEGSWLTVV.

CDR3: CASSYSRFRMDGYTF. In DNA, the CDR3 is TGTGCCAGCAGTTACTCGAGGTTTCGGATGGATGGCTACACCTTC. The chain uses TRBV6-5 and TRBJ1-2; unclear D gene. Germline CDR1 is MNHEY and CDR2 is SVGAGI. CDR3 length: 15 residues. The V and J ends lost 0 bases and 6 bases respectively, with 14 bases between them.